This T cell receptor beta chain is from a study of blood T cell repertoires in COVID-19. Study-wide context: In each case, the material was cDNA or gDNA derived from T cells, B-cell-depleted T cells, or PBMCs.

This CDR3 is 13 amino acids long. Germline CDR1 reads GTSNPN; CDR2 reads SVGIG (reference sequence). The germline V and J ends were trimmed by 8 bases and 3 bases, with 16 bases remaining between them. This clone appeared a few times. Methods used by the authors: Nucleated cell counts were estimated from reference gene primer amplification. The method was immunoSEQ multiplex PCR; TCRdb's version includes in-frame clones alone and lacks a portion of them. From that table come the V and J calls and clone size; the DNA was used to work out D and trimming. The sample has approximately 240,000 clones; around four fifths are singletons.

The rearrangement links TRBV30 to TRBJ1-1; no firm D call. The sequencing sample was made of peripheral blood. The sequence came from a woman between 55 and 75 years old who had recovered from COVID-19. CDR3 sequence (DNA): TGTGCCGTAAGCCGACTACCGGACACTGAAGCTTTCTTT. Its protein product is CAVSRLPDTEAFF.